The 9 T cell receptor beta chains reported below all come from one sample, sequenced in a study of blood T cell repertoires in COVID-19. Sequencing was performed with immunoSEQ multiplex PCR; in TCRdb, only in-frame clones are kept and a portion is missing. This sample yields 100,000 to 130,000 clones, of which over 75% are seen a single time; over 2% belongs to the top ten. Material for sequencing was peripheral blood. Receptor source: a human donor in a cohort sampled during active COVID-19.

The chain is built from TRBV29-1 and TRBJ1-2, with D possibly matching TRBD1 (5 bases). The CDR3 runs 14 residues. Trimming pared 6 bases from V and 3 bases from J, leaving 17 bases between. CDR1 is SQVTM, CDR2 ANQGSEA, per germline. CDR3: CSVKSHRGDYGYTF. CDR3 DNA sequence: TGCAGCGTCAAAAGCCACCGGGGGGACTATGGCTACACCTTC.

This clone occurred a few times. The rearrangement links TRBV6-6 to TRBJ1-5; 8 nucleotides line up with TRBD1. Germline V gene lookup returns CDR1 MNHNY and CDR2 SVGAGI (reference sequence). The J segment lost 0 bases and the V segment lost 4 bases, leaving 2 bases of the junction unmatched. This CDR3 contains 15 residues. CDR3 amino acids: CASSLTGDSNQPQHF. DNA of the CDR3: TGTGCCAGCAGTTTGACAGGGGATAGCAATCAGCCCCAGCATTTT.

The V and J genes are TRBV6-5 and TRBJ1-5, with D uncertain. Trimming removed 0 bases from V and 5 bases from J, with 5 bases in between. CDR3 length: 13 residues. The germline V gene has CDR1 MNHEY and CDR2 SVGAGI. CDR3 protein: CASSYSFDQPQHF. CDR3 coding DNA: TGTGCCAGCAGTTACTCTTTCGATCAGCCCCAGCATTTT.

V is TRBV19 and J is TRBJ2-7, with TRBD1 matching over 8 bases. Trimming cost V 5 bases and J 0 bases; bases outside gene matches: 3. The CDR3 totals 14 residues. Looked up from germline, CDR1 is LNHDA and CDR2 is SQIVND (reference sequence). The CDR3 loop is CASSRTGSSYEQYF. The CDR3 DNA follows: TGTGCCAGTAGTCGGACAGGGAGCTCCTACGAGCAGTACTTC.

CDR3 in amino acids: CASSPRPAGGNYGYTF. Here the CDR3 DNA reads TGTGCCAGCAGTCCCCGACCAGCGGGTGGGAACTATGGCTACACCTTC. V usage is TRBV28 and J usage is TRBJ1-2; D unresolved. The CDR3 loop spans 16 amino acids. Germline CDR1 reads MDHEN; CDR2 reads SYDVKM. Between the trimmed V and J ends, which lost 5 bases and 2 bases, there was a span of 18 bases.

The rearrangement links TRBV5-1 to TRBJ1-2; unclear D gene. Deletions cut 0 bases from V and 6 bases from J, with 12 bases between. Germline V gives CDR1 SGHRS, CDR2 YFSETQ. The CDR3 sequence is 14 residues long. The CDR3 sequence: CASSLVGQDNGYTF. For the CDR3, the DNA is TGCGCCAGCAGCTTGGTGGGCCAAGACAATGGCTACACCTTC.

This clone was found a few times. The CDR3: CASTGLAGRTEAFF. CDR3 bases: TGTGCCAGCACTGGGTTAGCGGGGCGGACTGAAGCTTTCTTT. V and J are TRBV25-1 and TRBJ1-1, with D possibly matching TRBD1 (5 bases). Trimming took off 7 bases at V and 5 bases at J, with 17 bases between the two ends. The CDR3 extends over 14 amino acids. Germline-derived CDR1 and CDR2 are MGHDK and SYGVNS.

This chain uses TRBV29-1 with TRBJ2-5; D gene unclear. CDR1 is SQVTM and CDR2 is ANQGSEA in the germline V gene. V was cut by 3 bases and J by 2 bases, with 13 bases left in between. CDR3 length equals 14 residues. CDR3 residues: CSVDSSTLQETQYF. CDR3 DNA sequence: TGCAGCGTTGACTCTTCGACACTTCAAGAGACCCAGTACTTC.

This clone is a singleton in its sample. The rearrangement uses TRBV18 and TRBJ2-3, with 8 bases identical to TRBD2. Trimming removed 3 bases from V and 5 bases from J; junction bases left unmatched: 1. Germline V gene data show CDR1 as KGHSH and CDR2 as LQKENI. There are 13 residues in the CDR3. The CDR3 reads CASSPREGDTQYF. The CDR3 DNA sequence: TGTGCCAGCTCACCCCGGGAGGGAGATACGCAGTATTTT.